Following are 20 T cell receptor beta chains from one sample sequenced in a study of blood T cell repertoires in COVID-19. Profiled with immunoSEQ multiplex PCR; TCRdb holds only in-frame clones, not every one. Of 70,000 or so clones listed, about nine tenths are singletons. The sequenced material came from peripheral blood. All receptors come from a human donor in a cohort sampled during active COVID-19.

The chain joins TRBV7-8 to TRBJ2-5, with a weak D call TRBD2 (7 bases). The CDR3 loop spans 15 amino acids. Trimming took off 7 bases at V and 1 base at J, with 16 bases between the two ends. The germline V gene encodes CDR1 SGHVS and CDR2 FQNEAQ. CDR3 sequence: CASKPRRGPQETQYF. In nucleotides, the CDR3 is TGTGCCAGCAAACCCAGGCGGGGGCCCCAAGAGACCCAGTACTTC.

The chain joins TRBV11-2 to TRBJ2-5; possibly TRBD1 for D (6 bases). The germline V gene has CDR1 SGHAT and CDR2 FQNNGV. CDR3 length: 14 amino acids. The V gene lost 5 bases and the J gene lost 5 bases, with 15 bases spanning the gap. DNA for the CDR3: TGTGCCAGCAGCCCCCAGGGGCCGGCGGAGACCCAGTACTTC. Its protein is CASSPQGPAETQYF. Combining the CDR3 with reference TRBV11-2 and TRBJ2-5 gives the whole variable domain EAGVAQSPRYKIIEKRQSVAFWCNPISGHATLYWYQQILGQGPKLLIQFQNNGVVDDSQLPKDRFSAERLKGVDSTLKIQPAKLEDSAVYLCASSPQGPAETQYFGPGTRLLVL.

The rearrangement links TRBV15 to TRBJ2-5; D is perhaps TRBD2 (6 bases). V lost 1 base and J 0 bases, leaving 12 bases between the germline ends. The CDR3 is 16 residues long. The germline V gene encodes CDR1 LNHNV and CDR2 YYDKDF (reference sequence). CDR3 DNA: TGTGCCACCAGCAGAGGGGGCGGGATGTACCAAGAGACCCAGTACTTC. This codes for CATSRGGGMYQETQYF.

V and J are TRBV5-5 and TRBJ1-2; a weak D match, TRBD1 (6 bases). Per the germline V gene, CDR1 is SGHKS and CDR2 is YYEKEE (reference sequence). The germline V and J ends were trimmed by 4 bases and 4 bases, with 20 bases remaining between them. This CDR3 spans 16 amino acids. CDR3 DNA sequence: TGTGCCAGCAGCCCGGAAGGGACACGGATAATCTATGGCTACACCTTC. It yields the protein CASSPEGTRIIYGYTF.

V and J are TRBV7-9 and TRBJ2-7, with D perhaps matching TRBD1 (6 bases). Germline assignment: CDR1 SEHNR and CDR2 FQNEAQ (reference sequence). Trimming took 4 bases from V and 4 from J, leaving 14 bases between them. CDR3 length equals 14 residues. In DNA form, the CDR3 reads TGTGCCAGCAGCTCCGGGACACCTCCGTACGAGCAGTACTTC. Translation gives CASSSGTPPYEQYF.

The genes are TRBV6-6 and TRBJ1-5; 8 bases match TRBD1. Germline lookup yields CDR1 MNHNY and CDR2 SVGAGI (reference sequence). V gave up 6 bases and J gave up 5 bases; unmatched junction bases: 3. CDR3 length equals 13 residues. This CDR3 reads CASRTGVDQPQHF. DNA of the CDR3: TGTGCCAGCAGGACAGGGGTCGATCAGCCCCAGCATTTT.

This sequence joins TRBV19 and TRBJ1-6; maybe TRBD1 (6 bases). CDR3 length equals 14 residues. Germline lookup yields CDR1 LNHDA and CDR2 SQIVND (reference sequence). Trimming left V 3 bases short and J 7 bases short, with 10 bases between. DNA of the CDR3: TGTGCCAGTAGTATGAAAGGGGGAAATTCACCCCTCCACTTT. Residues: CASSMKGGNSPLHF.

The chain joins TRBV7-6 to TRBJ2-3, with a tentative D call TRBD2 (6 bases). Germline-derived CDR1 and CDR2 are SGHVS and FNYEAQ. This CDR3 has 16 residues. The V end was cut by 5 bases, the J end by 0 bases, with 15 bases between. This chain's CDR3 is CASSANPSVSTDTQYF. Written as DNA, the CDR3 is TGTGCCAGCAGCGCCAACCCTAGCGTAAGCACAGATACGCAGTATTTT.

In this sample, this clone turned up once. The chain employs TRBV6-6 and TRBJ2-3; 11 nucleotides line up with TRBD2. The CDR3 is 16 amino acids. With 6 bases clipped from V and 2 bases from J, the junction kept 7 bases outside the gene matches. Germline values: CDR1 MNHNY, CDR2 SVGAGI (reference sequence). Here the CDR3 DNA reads TGTGCCAGCAGACCTACTAGCGGGGGAACCACAGATACGCAGTATTTT. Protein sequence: CASRPTSGGTTDTQYF.

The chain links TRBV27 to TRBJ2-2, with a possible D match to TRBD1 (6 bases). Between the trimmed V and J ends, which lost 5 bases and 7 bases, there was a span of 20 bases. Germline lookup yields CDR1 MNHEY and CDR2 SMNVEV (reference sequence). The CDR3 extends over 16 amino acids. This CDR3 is CASSPKLPQGGGELFF. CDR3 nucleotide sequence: TGTGCCAGCAGTCCTAAACTACCACAGGGCGGCGGGGAGCTGTTTTTT.

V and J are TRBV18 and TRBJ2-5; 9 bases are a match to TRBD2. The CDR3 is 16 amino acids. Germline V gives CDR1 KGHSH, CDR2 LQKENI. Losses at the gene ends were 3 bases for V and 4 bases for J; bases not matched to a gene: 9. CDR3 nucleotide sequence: TGTGCCAGCTCACCCGTTAGCGGGAGAGGAGGAGAGACCCAGTACTTC. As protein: CASSPVSGRGGETQYF.

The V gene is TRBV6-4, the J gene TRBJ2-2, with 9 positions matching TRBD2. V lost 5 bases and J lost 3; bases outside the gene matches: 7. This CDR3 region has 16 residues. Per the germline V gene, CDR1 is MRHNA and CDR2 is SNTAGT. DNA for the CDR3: TGTGCCAGCAGTCCAGGACTAGCGACCTACACCGGGGAGCTGTTTTTT. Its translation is CASSPGLATYTGELFF.

CDR3 protein: CASSPPRGWEKLFF. The CDR3 nucleotides are TGTGCCAGCAGTCCCCCCAGGGGTTGGGAAAAACTGTTTTTT. This chain joins TRBV28 and TRBJ1-4, with D possibly being TRBD1 (6 bases). Germline V CDR1 and CDR2: MDHEN, SYDVKM. V lost 5 bases, J lost 8 bases, and 15 bases lay in between. This CDR3 has 14 amino acids.

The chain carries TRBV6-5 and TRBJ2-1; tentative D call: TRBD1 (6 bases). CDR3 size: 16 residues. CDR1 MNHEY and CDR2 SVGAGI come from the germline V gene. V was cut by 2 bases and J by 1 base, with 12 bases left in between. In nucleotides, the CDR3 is TGTGCCAGCAGTTACACGACCCAGGGGTCCTACAATGAGCAGTTCTTC. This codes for CASSYTTQGSYNEQFF.

The CDR3 bases are TGTGCCAGTGCTCCAGGGATGACCTACGAGCAGTACTTC. Translating it yields CASAPGMTYEQYF. This chain connects TRBV19 to TRBJ2-7, with a weak D call TRBD1 (5 bases). V was pared by 8 bases and J by 2 bases, with 13 bases between. The length of the CDR3 is 13 residues. Germline V gene sequence: CDR1 LNHDA, CDR2 SQIVND (reference sequence).

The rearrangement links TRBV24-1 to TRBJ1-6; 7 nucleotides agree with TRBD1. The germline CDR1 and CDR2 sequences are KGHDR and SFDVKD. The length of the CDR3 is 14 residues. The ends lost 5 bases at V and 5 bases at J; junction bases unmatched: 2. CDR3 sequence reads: CATSVGTDNSPLHF. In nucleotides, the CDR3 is TGTGCCACCAGTGTTGGGACAGATAATTCACCCCTCCACTTT.

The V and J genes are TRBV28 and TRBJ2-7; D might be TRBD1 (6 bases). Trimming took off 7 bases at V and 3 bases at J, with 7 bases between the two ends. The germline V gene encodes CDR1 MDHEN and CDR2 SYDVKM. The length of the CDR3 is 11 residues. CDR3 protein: CASTQGYEQYF. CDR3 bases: TGTGCCAGCACACAGGGCTACGAGCAGTACTTC. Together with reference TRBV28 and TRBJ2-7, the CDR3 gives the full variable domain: DVKVTQSSRYLVKRTGEKVFLECVQDMDHENMFWYRQDPGLGLRLIYFSYDVKMKEKGDIPEGYSVSREKKERFSLILESASTNQTSMYLCASTQGYEQYFGPGTRLTVT.

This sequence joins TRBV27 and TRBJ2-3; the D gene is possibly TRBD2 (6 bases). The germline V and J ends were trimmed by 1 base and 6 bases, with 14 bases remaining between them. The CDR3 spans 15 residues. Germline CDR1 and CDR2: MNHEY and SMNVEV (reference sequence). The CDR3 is CASSLLGGITDTQYF. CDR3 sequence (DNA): TGTGCCAGCAGTTTATTAGGCGGGATCACGGATACGCAGTATTTT.

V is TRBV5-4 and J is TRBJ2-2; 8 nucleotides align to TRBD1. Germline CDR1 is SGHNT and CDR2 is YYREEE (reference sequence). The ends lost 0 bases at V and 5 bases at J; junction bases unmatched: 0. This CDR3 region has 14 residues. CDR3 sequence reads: CASSLGQGTGELFF. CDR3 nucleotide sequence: TGTGCCAGCAGCTTGGGACAGGGGACCGGGGAGCTGTTTTTT. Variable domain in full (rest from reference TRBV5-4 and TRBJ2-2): ETGVTQSPTHLIKTRGQQVTLRCSSQSGHNTVSWYQQALGQGPQFIFQYYREEENGRGNFPPRFSGLQFPNYSSELNVNALELDDSALYLCASSLGQGTGELFFGEGSRLTVL.

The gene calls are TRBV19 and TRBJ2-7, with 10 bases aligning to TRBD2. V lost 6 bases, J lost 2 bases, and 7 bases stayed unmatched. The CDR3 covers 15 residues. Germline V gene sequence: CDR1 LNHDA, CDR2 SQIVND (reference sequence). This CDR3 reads CASRTASGGTYEQYF. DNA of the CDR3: TGTGCCAGTAGGACCGCTAGCGGGGGAACCTACGAGCAGTACTTC.